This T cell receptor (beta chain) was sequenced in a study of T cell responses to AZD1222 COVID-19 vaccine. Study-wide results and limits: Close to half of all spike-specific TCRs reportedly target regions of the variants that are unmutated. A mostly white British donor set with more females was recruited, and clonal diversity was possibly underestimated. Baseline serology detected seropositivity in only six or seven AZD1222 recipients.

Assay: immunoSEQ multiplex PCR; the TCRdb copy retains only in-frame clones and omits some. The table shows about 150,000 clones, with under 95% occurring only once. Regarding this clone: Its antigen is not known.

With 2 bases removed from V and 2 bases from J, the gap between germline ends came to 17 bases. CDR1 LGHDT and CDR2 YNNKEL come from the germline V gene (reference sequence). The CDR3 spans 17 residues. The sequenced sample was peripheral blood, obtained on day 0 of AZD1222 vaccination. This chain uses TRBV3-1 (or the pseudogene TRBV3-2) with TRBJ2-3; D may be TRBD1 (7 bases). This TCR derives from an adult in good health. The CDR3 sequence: CASSQRRSGGNTDTQYF. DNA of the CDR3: TGTGCCAGCAGCCAAAGGAGGTCAGGGGGGAACACAGATACGCAGTATTTT.